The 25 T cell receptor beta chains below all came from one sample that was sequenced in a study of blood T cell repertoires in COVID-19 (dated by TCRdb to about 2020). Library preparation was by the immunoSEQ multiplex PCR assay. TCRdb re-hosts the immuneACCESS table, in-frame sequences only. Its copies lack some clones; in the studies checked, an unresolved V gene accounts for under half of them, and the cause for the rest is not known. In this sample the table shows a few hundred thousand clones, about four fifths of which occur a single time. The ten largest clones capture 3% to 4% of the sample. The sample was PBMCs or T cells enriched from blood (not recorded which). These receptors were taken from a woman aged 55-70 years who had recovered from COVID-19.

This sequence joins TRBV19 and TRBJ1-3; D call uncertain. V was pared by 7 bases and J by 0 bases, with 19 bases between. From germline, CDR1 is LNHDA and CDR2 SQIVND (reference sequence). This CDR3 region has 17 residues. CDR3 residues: CASNMHGLGASGNTIYF. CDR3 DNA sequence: TGTGCCAGTAACATGCACGGTCTCGGAGCCTCTGGAAACACCATATATTTT.

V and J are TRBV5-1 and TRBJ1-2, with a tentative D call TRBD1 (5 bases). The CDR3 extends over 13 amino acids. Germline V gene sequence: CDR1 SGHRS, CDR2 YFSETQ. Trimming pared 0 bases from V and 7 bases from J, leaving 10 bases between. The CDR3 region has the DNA TGCGCCAGCAGCTTGGTAGGGGAAGGTGGCTACACCTTC. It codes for CASSLVGEGGYTF.

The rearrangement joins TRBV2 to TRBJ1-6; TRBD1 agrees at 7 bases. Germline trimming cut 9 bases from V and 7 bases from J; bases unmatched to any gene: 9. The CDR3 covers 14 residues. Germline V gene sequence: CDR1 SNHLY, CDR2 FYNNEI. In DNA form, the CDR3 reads TGTGCCAGTAGGCTCGGGACAGCCAATTCACCCCTCCACTTT. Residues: CASRLGTANSPLHF. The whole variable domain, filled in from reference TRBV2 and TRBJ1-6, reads EPEVTQTPSHQVTQMGQEVILRCVPISNHLYFYWYRQILGQKVEFLVSFYNNEISEKSEIFDDQFSVERPDGSNFTLKIRSTKLEDSAMYFCASRLGTANSPLHFGNGTRLTVT.

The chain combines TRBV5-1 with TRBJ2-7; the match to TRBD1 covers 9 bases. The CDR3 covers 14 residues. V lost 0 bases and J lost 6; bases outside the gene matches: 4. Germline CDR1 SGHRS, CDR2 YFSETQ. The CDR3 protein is CASSLEGQGTEQYF. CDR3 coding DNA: TGCGCCAGCAGCTTGGAGGGACAGGGAACCGAGCAGTACTTC. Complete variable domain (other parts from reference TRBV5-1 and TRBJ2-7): KAGVTQTPRYLIKTRGQQVTLSCSPISGHRSVSWYQQTPGQGLQFLFEYFSETQRNKGNFPGRFSGRQFSNSRSEMNVSTLELGDSALYLCASSLEGQGTEQYFGPGTRLTVT.

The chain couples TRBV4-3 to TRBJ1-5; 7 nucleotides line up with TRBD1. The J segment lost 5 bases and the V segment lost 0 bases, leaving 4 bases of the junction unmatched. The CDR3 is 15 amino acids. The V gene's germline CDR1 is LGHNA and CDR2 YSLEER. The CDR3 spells CASSQERQGYQPQHF. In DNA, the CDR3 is TGCGCCAGCAGCCAAGAACGACAGGGTTATCAGCCCCAGCATTTT.

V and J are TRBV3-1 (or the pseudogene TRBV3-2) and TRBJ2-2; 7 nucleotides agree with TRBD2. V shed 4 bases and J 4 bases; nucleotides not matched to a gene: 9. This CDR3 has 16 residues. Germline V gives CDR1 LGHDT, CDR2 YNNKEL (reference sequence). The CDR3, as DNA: TGTGCCAGCAGCCCCCGGGGAGCGGGAAGCACCGGGGAGCTGTTTTTT. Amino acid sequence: CASSPRGAGSTGELFF.

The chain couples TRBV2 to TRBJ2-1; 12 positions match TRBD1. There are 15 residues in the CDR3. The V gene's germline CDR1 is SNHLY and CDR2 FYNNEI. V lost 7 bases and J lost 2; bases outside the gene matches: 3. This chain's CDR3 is CASTGTGGPYNEQFF. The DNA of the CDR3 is TGTGCCAGCACCGGGACAGGGGGCCCCTACAATGAGCAGTTCTTC.

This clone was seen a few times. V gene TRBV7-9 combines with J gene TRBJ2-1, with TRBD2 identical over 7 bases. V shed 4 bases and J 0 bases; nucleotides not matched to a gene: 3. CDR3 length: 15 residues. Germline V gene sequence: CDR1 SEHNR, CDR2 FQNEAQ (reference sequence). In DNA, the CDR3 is TGTGCCAGCAGCTCAGGCGGGAGCTCCTACAATGAGCAGTTCTTC. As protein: CASSSGGSSYNEQFF.

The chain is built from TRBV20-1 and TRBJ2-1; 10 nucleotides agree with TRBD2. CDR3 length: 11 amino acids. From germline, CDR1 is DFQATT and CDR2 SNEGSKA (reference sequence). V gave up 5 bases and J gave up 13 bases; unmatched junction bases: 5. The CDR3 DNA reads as TGCAGTGCTTCACTAGCGGGGTATCAGTTCTTC. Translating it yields CSASLAGYQFF.

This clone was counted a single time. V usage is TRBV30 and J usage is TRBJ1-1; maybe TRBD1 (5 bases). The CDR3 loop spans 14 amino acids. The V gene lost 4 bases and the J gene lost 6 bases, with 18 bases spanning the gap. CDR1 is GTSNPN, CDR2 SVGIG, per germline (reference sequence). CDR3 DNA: TGTGCCTGGAATAGGGACTCCCGGCGCCCTGAAGCTTTCTTT. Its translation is CAWNRDSRRPEAFF.

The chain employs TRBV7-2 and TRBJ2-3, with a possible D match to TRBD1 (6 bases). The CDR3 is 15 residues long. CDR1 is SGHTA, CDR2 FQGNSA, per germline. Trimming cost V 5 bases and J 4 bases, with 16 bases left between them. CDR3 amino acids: CASSPQGQGADTQYF. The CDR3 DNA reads TGTGCCAGCAGCCCGCAGGGGCAGGGTGCAGATACGCAGTATTTT.

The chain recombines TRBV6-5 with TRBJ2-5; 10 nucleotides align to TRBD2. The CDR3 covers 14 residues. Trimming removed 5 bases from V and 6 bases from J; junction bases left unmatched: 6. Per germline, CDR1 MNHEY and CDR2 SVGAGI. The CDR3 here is CASSPSGGGQTQYF. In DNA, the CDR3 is TGTGCCAGCAGTCCTAGCGGGGGCGGGCAGACCCAGTACTTC.

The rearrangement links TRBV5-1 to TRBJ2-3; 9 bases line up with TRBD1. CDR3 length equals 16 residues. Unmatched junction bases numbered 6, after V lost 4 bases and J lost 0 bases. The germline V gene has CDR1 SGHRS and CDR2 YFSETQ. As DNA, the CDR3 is TGCGCCAGCAGCCCCGGGACAGGGTATAGCACAGATACGCAGTATTTT. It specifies CASSPGTGYSTDTQYF.

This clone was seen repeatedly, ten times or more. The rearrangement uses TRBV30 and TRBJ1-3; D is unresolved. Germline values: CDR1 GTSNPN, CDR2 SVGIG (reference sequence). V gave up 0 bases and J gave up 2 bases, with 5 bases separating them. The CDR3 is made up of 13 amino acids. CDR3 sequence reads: CAWSVSAGNTIYF. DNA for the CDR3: TGTGCCTGGAGTGTCTCGGCTGGAAACACCATATATTTT.

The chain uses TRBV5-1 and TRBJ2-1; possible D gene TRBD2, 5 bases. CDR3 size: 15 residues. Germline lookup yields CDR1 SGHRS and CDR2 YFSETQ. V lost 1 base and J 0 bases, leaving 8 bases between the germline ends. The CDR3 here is CASSLHGDSYNEQFF. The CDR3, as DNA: TGCGCCAGCAGCTTGCACGGGGACTCCTACAATGAGCAGTTCTTC.

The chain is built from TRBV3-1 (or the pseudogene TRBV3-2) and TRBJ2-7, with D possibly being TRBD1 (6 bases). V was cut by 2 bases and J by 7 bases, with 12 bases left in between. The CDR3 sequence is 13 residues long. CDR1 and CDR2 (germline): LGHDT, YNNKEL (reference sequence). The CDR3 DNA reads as TGTGCCAGCAGCCAATCGGACAGAAGGGAGCAGTACTTC. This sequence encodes CASSQSDRREQYF.

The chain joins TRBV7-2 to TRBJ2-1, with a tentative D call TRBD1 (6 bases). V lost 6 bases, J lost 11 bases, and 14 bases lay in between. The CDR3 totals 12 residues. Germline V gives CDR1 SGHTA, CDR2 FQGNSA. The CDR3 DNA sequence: TGTGCCAGCAGTTACGGCCGGGACAAGCAGTTCTTC. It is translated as CASSYGRDKQFF.

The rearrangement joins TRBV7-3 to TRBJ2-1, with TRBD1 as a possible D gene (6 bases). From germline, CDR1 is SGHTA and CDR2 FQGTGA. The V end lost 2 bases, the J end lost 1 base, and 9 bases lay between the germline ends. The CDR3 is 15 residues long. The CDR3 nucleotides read TGTGCCAGCAGCTTAGAAAGGGGGTCCTACAATGAGCAGTTCTTC. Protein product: CASSLERGSYNEQFF.

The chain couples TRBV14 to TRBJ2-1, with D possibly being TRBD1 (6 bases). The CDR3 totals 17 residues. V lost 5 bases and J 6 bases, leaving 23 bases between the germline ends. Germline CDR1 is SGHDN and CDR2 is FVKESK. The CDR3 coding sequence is TGTGCCAGCAGCAAACGTACAGGGCCGGTTAATTTCAATGAGCAGTTCTTC. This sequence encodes CASSKRTGPVNFNEQFF. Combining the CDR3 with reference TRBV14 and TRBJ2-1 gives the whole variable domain EAGVTQFPSHSVIEKGQTVTLRCDPISGHDNLYWYRRVMGKEIKFLLHFVKESKQDESGMPNNRFLAERTGGTYSTLKVQPAELEDSGVYFCASSKRTGPVNFNEQFFGPGTRLTVL.

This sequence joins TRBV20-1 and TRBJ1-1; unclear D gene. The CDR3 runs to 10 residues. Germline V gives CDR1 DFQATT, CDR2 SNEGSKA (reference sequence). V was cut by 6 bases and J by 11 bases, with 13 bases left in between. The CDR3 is CSAGREDAFF. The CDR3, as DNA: TGCAGTGCGGGCCGGGAAGACGCTTTCTTT.

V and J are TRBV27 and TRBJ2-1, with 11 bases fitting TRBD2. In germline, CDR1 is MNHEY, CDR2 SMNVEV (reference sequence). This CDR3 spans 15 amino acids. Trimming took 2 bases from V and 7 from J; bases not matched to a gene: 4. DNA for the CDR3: TGTGCCAGCAGTTTAGTAGCGGGAGGGCCTAATGAGCAGTTCTTC. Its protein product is CASSLVAGGPNEQFF.

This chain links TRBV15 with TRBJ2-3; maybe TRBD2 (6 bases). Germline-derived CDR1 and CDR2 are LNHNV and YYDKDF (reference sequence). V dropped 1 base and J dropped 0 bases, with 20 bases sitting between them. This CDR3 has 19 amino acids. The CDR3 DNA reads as TGTGCCACCAGCAGAGTGCATTTGGTTGGAGGGGCTAGCACAGATACGCAGTATTTT. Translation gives CATSRVHLVGGASTDTQYF.

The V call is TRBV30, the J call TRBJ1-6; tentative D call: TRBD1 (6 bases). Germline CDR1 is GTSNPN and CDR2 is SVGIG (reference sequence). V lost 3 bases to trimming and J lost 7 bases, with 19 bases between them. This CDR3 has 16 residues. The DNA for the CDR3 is TGTGCCTGGAGCCTAGCTGGGGGGGACACGAATTCACCCCTCCACTTT. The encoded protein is CAWSLAGGDTNSPLHF.

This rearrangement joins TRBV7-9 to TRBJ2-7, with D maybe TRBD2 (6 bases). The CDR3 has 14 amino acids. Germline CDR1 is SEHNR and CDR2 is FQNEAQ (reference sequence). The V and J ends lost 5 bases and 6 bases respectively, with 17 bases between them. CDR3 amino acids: CASSPSGSRGEQYF. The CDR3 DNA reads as TGTGCCAGCAGCCCGTCCGGGAGTAGGGGCGAGCAGTACTTC.

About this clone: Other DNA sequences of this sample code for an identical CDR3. The CDR3 nucleotides are TGTGCCAGCAGTTTGGGCAGGGGCACTGAAGCTTTCTTT. It translates to CASSLGRGTEAFF. The V call is TRBV12-3 or TRBV12-4, the J call TRBJ1-1; possible D gene TRBD1, 6 bases. This CDR3 contains 13 residues. V was trimmed by 3 bases and J by 4 bases, leaving 9 bases between them.